The 24 T cell receptor beta chains given below trace back to one sample, sequenced in a study of CD8+ T cells in alopecia areata. cDNA reverse transcribed from extracted RNA served as the sequencing template. TCRdb keeps only in-frame clones here, not all; method: immunoSEQ multiplex PCR. The data show about 180,000 clones, about 66% seen once. The starting material was CD8+ T cells sorted from blood, obtained at week 0. The receptor source for this set is a human donor with alopecia areata.

This clone showed up just once. This chain joins TRBV10-3 and TRBJ1-6; the D is unclear. Trimming took off 4 bases at V and 8 bases at J, with 9 bases between the two ends. Germline V CDR1 and CDR2: ENHRY, SYGVKD. The CDR3 extends over 13 amino acids. The CDR3 reads CAISARQHSPLHF. The CDR3 coding sequence is TGTGCCATCAGTGCTAGGCAGCATTCACCCCTCCACTTT.

J is TRBJ2-2 and V is TRBV7-2, with 7 bases aligning to TRBD1. This CDR3 is 14 amino acids long. The trim removed 2 bases at V and 6 bases at J, leaving 3 bases unmatched. Germline V gives CDR1 SGHTA, CDR2 FQGNSA. The CDR3 sequence is CASSLSTGAGELFF. In DNA form, the CDR3 reads TGTGCCAGCAGCTTAAGTACAGGGGCCGGGGAGCTGTTTTTT.

V usage is TRBV25-1 and J usage is TRBJ1-2; D is unclear. The ends were cut back, 4 bases at V and 0 bases at J, with 12 bases in the middle. Per germline, CDR1 MGHDK and CDR2 SYGVNS. CDR3 length: 15 amino acids. The CDR3 nucleotides are TGTGCCAGCAGTGTAGGACGGAACTCTAACTATGGCTACACCTTC. Translation: CASSVGRNSNYGYTF.

This clone appeared a few times. The chain uses TRBV30 and TRBJ1-3; D perhaps matches TRBD1 (5 bases). The CDR3 totals 12 residues. Deletions cut 3 bases from V and 2 bases from J, with 5 bases between. Looked up from germline, CDR1 is GTSNPN and CDR2 is SVGIG (reference sequence). The DNA for the CDR3 is TGTGCCTGGAGGGGACCTGGAAACACCATATATTTT. Protein sequence: CAWRGPGNTIYF.

The chain uses TRBV5-6 and TRBJ1-1; D may be TRBD1 (5 bases). Germline-derived CDR1 and CDR2 are SGHDT and YYEEEE. V gave up 0 bases and J gave up 8 bases, with 14 bases separating them. There are 14 residues in the CDR3. The CDR3 sequence is CASSLVAGNEEAFF. The CDR3, as DNA: TGTGCCAGCAGCTTGGTTGCAGGGAATGAGGAAGCTTTCTTT.

The chain couples TRBV5-6 to TRBJ2-3; D gene uncertain. Looked up from germline, CDR1 is SGHDT and CDR2 is YYEEEE. V was clipped by 2 bases and J by 4 bases, with 5 bases between them. The CDR3 covers 12 residues. DNA of the CDR3: TGTGCCAGCAGCTTTGGCCCAGATACGCAGTATTTT. Translated, it gives CASSFGPDTQYF.

The J gene is TRBJ1-2, the V gene TRBV7-9, with D possibly being TRBD1 (6 bases). V was clipped by 3 bases and J by 8 bases, with 22 bases between them. Per the germline V gene, CDR1 is SEHNR and CDR2 is FQNEAQ (reference sequence). CDR3 length equals 16 residues. The CDR3 sequence is CASSFSGEVRSYGYTF. CDR3 nucleotide sequence: TGTGCCAGCAGCTTTTCAGGGGAGGTTAGGTCATACGGCTACACCTTC.

V gene TRBV4-2 combines with J gene TRBJ1-4; D call uncertain. Trimming left V 1 base short and J 8 bases short, with 11 bases between. The germline CDR1 and CDR2 sequences are LGHNA and YNFKEQ. The CDR3 runs 14 residues. The CDR3 is CASSQGGFLEKLFF. For the CDR3, the DNA is TGTGCCAGCAGCCAAGGAGGGTTTCTGGAAAAACTGTTTTTT.

This rearrangement joins TRBV27 to TRBJ1-2; 11 bases agree with TRBD1. CDR1 MNHEY and CDR2 SMNVEV come from the germline V gene (reference sequence). The junction had 7 bases not matched to a gene; V was cut back by 0 bases and J by 7 bases. The CDR3 length is 16 residues. The CDR3 reads CASSLSRTGGRVGYTF. The CDR3 DNA follows: TGTGCCAGCAGTTTATCCAGGACAGGGGGCCGCGTTGGCTACACCTTC.

V is TRBV2 and J is TRBJ2-2; 8 positions agree with TRBD2. This CDR3 comprises 13 residues. Germline trimming cut 6 bases from V and 5 bases from J; bases unmatched to any gene: 2. Germline CDR1 is SNHLY and CDR2 is FYNNEI. The CDR3 loop reads CASRAGGTGELFF. CDR3 nucleotide sequence: TGTGCCAGCAGGGCGGGGGGAACCGGGGAGCTGTTTTTT. Full variable domain (remainder filled in from reference TRBV2 and TRBJ2-2): EPEVTQTPSHQVTQMGQEVILRCVPISNHLYFYWYRQILGQKVEFLVSFYNNEISEKSEIFDDQFSVERPDGSNFTLKIRSTKLEDSAMYFCASRAGGTGELFFGEGSRLTVL.

V usage is TRBV6-6 and J usage is TRBJ1-2, with TRBD1 matching over 7 bases. Germline V gives CDR1 MNHNY, CDR2 SVGAGI (reference sequence). The V segment lost 8 bases and the J segment 5 bases; nucleotides outside the gene matches: 11. The CDR3 is 14 residues long. The CDR3 loop reads CASQNRGVGYGYTF. The DNA of the CDR3 is TGTGCCAGCCAGAACAGGGGCGTGGGATATGGCTACACCTTC.

The rearrangement links TRBV4-1 to TRBJ1-6; 10 bases fit TRBD1. After removal of 4 bases from V and 8 bases from J, the junction contained 8 bases not matched to a gene. CDR1 and CDR2 (germline): MGHRA, YSYEKL. The CDR3 consists of 16 residues. The CDR3 here is CASSPEPGQGYSPLHF. The CDR3 DNA is TGCGCCAGCAGCCCAGAACCGGGACAGGGGTATTCACCCCTCCACTTT.

CDR3 sequence (DNA): TGCGCCAGCAGCCAAGTTGAACACTCTGGAAACACCATATATTTT. It translates to CASSQVEHSGNTIYF. This rearrangement joins TRBV4-1 to TRBJ1-3, with D unresolved. The V gene lost 1 base and the J gene lost 0 bases, with 7 bases spanning the gap. Germline V gives CDR1 MGHRA, CDR2 YSYEKL. The CDR3 consists of 15 residues.

A few counts support this clone. The genes are TRBV29-1 and TRBJ1-5; D not certain. Trimming removed 4 bases at V and 2 bases at J, with 9 bases between. CDR3 length: 13 residues. The germline gives CDR1 SQVTM, CDR2 ANQGSEA. The CDR3 DNA reads as TGCAGCGTTGGGGGATGGGGCAATCAGCCCCAGCATTTT. Its translation is CSVGGWGNQPQHF.

Comment on this clone: One end of the junction is discordant with germline, which a read error may explain. The V and J genes are TRBV14 and TRBJ2-1, with D uncertain. This CDR3 contains 15 residues. From germline, CDR1 is SGHDN and CDR2 FVKESK. DNA of the CDR3: TGTGCCAGCAGTCAAGAGATGGGATATCTCAATGAGCAGTTCTTC. Amino acids: CASSQEMGYLNEQFF. Using reference TRBV14 and TRBJ2-1 for the parts outside the CDR3, the full variable domain is EAGVTQFPSHSVIEKGQTVTLRCDPISGHDNLYWYRRVMGKEIKFLLHFVKESKQDESGMPNNRFLAERTGGTYSTLKVQPAELEDSGVYFCASSQEMGYLNEQFFGPGTRLTVL.

The chain recombines TRBV9 with TRBJ1-2; 7 bases align to TRBD1. Losses at the gene ends were 7 bases for V and 7 bases for J; bases not matched to a gene: 7. Per germline, CDR1 SGDLS and CDR2 YYNGEE. This CDR3 is built from 12 residues. Here the CDR3 reads CASFDRVAGYTF. The CDR3 bases are TGTGCCAGCTTCGACAGGGTGGCTGGCTACACCTTC.

The chain uses TRBV10-3 and TRBJ2-1; D call uncertain. Looked up from germline, CDR1 is ENHRY and CDR2 is SYGVKD. V was shortened by 11 bases and J by 7 bases, with 6 bases between the two germline ends. The CDR3 consists of 9 residues. The chain's CDR3 is CAVGNEQFF. In DNA form, the CDR3 reads TGTGCCGTGGGGAATGAGCAGTTCTTC.

The sample holds many counts of this clone. This chain connects TRBV4-1 to TRBJ1-2; TRBD1 matches 8 bases. The germline gives CDR1 MGHRA, CDR2 YSYEKL. The CDR3 totals 14 residues. V lost 4 bases, J lost 8 bases, and 9 bases stayed unmatched. In DNA form, the CDR3 reads TGCGCCAGCAGCCGAGGACAGGGCACTTGGGGCTACACCTTC. Protein sequence: CASSRGQGTWGYTF.

This clone was counted a few times. The V gene is TRBV29-1, the J gene TRBJ1-2; D remains ambiguous. Per the germline V gene, CDR1 is SQVTM and CDR2 is ANQGSEA. V lost 7 bases, J lost 1 base, and 19 bases lay in between. The CDR3 consists of 15 residues. The CDR3 bases are TGCAGCGATGCGGAGGTTACCTGGGGTAACTATGGCTACACCTTC. This sequence encodes CSDAEVTWGNYGYTF.

The rearrangement uses TRBV2 and TRBJ1-4; unclear D gene. The length of the CDR3 is 14 residues. V lost 2 bases to trimming and J lost 8 bases, with 12 bases between them. Germline lookup yields CDR1 SNHLY and CDR2 FYNNEI. As DNA, the CDR3 is TGTGCCAGCAGTGAATGGCATACTGAGGAAAAACTGTTTTTT. The encoded protein is CASSEWHTEEKLFF.

This clone was counted only a few times. The chain links TRBV5-6 to TRBJ2-1; TRBD2 aligns across 11 bases. The CDR3 is 16 amino acids. Germline CDR1 SGHDT, CDR2 YYEEEE. Losses at the gene ends were 0 bases for V and 2 bases for J; bases not matched to a gene: 1. This CDR3 reads CASSLDSGGAYNEQFF. CDR3 bases: TGTGCCAGCAGCTTGGATAGCGGGGGGGCCTACAATGAGCAGTTCTTC.

This clone was seen more than once but under ten times. The gene calls are TRBV19 and TRBJ1-5, with D perhaps TRBD1 (5 bases). The CDR3 spans 14 residues. Germline CDR1 reads LNHDA; CDR2 reads SQIVND (reference sequence). Trimming cost V 9 bases and J 0 bases, with 12 bases left between them. The CDR3 spells CASWDGYSNQPQHF. In nucleotides, the CDR3 is TGTGCCAGCTGGGACGGGTATAGCAATCAGCCCCAGCATTTT.

A few counts support this clone. The CDR3 is CTHQPRVYEQYF. CDR3 nucleotides: TGCACCCATCAACCGAGGGTCTACGAGCAGTACTTC. The chain carries TRBV29-1 and TRBJ2-7; maybe TRBD2 (5 bases). Germline loops: CDR1 SQVTM, CDR2 ANQGSEA. The CDR3 has 12 residues.

This chain connects TRBV20-1 to TRBJ1-2, with D hard to call. Germline V gene data show CDR1 as DFQATT and CDR2 as SNEGSKA (reference sequence). The CDR3 has 10 amino acids. V was trimmed by 4 bases and J by 2 bases, leaving 2 bases between them. The CDR3 loop reads CSAKNYGYTF. The CDR3 bases are TGCAGTGCTAAGAACTATGGCTACACCTTC.